This passage covers 14 T cell receptor beta chains from one sample sequenced in a study of blood T cell repertoires in COVID-19. The protocol was immunoSEQ multiplex PCR, while the TCRdb copy is restricted to in-frame clones and leaves out a portion. This sample has approximately 130,000 clones, with 75% to 80% found just once. The sequencing input was peripheral blood. These receptors all stem from a human donor in a cohort sampled during active COVID-19.

This rearrangement joins TRBV5-1 to TRBJ1-2; D is undetermined. The length of the CDR3 is 13 residues. The V gene lost 0 bases and the J gene lost 7 bases, with 10 bases spanning the gap. The germline CDR1 and CDR2 sequences are SGHRS and YFSETQ. CDR3 DNA sequence: TGCGCCAGCAGCTTGGGCGCGGCCGGTGGCTACACCTTC. It specifies CASSLGAAGGYTF. The full variable domain, in which reference TRBV5-1 and TRBJ1-2 provide the parts outside the CDR3, is KAGVTQTPRYLIKTRGQQVTLSCSPISGHRSVSWYQQTPGQGLQFLFEYFSETQRNKGNFPGRFSGRQFSNSRSEMNVSTLELGDSALYLCASSLGAAGGYTFGSGTRLTVV.

The chain employs TRBV5-4 and TRBJ2-7; a possible D gene is TRBD1 (6 bases). The CDR3 has 15 residues. CDR1 SGHNT and CDR2 YYREEE come from the germline V gene (reference sequence). V gave up 0 bases and J gave up 6 bases, with 16 bases separating them. The DNA of the CDR3 is TGTGCCAGCAGCTTGGATCTGGGGGCGCAGGTCGAGCAGTACTTC. It encodes CASSLDLGAQVEQYF.

The rearrangement joins TRBV7-9 to TRBJ2-5; 7 bases map to TRBD2. The germline V gene has CDR1 SEHNR and CDR2 FQNEAQ (reference sequence). With 11 bases clipped from V and 2 bases from J, the junction kept 8 bases outside the gene matches. CDR3 size: 13 residues. For the CDR3, the DNA is TGTGCCGTCCCGGGGGGAGAACAAGAGACCCAGTACTTC. Amino acids: CAVPGGEQETQYF.

V gene TRBV5-5 combines with J gene TRBJ1-1, with TRBD1 as a possible D gene (5 bases). Deletions cut 6 bases from V and 3 bases from J, with 15 bases between. CDR3 length equals 14 residues. Germline V lookup: CDR1 SGHKS, CDR2 YYEKEE (reference sequence). The CDR3 sequence is CASMGEAGYTEAFF. DNA for the CDR3: TGTGCCAGCATGGGGGAGGCAGGGTACACTGAAGCTTTCTTT.

This chain uses TRBV11-2 with TRBJ2-1; tentatively, D is TRBD2 (5 bases). This CDR3 is built from 17 residues. V was clipped by 0 bases and J by 5 bases, with 17 bases between them. Germline values: CDR1 SGHAT, CDR2 FQNNGV. CDR3 DNA: TGTGCCAGCAGCTTAGATCCCCTAGCCCGACCCAACAATGAGCAGTTCTTC. It encodes CASSLDPLARPNNEQFF.

This sequence joins TRBV6-5 and TRBJ1-1; D not certain. The CDR3 is 12 amino acids. V dropped 6 bases and J dropped 11 bases, with 16 bases sitting between them. Germline assignment: CDR1 MNHEY and CDR2 SVGAGI. The CDR3 bases are TGTGCCAGCAGCGAGAGGGCCCGGGTGGCTTTCTTT. Translating it yields CASSERARVAFF.

The V gene is TRBV5-6, the J gene TRBJ2-7; TRBD2 agrees at 11 bases. Germline values: CDR1 SGHDT, CDR2 YYEEEE. The CDR3 loop spans 17 amino acids. Trimming removed 0 bases from V and 4 bases from J; junction bases left unmatched: 9. The CDR3 loop is CASSLAGASGGRYEQYF. The CDR3 nucleotides are TGTGCCAGCAGCTTGGCCGGGGCTAGCGGGGGGCGATACGAGCAGTACTTC.

The chain combines TRBV7-9 with TRBJ2-7; 8 nucleotides agree with TRBD1. The V segment lost 5 bases and the J segment 6 bases; nucleotides outside the gene matches: 6. This CDR3 region has 13 residues. Germline V CDR1 and CDR2: SEHNR, FQNEAQ (reference sequence). Here the CDR3 reads CASSLRTGSEQYF. As DNA, the CDR3 is TGTGCCAGCAGCCTAAGGACAGGGAGCGAGCAGTACTTC.

This chain uses TRBV30 with TRBJ2-7, with a tentative D call TRBD1 (6 bases). The CDR3 totals 13 residues. V shed 2 bases and J shed 1 base, with 9 bases lying between them. Germline CDR1 reads GTSNPN; CDR2 reads SVGIG (reference sequence). In nucleotides, the CDR3 is TGTGCCTGGAGTCCAGGGGTTTCCTACGAGCAGTACTTC. Translating it yields CAWSPGVSYEQYF. The whole variable domain, filled in from reference TRBV30 and TRBJ2-7, reads SQTIHQWPATLVQPVGSPLSLECTVEGTSNPNLYWYRQAAGRGLQLLFYSVGIGQISSEVPQNLSASRPQDRQFILSSKKLLLSDSGFYLCAWSPGVSYEQYFGPGTRLTVT.

The chain joins TRBV7-8 to TRBJ2-7; no clear D. This CDR3 is built from 16 residues. Trimming cost V 1 base and J 0 bases, with 13 bases left between them. CDR1 is SGHVS, CDR2 FQNEAQ, per germline. The CDR3 nucleotides are TGTGCCAGCAGCTTAGGTAGGAGACCGAGCTCCTACGAGCAGTACTTC. Translation gives CASSLGRRPSSYEQYF.

This clone was seen repeatedly, ten times or more. The rearrangement links TRBV19 to TRBJ1-1; D possibly corresponds to TRBD1 (5 bases). The CDR3 covers 13 residues. V dropped 6 bases and J dropped 10 bases, with 18 bases sitting between them. CDR1 is LNHDA, CDR2 SQIVND, per germline (reference sequence). CDR3 in amino acids: CASRDMRIEGAFF. The CDR3, as DNA: TGTGCCAGTAGGGACATGAGAATTGAAGGAGCTTTCTTT.

The chain has TRBV11-2 and TRBJ1-1; D ambiguous. This CDR3 region has 14 residues. Between the trimmed V and J ends, which lost 4 bases and 1 base, there was a span of 10 bases. CDR1 and CDR2 (germline): SGHAT, FQNNGV. CDR3 in amino acids: CASSYGAENTEAFF. The CDR3 nucleotides read TGTGCCAGCAGCTACGGAGCGGAGAACACTGAAGCTTTCTTT.

This chain connects TRBV13 to TRBJ1-1, with 11 bases matching TRBD1. V was pared by 6 bases and J by 4 bases, with 10 bases of the junction left unmatched. This CDR3 comprises 16 residues. The V gene's germline CDR1 is PRHDT and CDR2 FYEKMQ (reference sequence). The CDR3 DNA reads TGTGCCAGCAGAAGTTCGGACAGGGGGCGGGTCACTGAAGCTTTCTTT. Protein: CASRSSDRGRVTEAFF.

This clone has only a few counts. V usage is TRBV5-4 and J usage is TRBJ2-1; a weak D match, TRBD2 (5 bases). CDR1 SGHNT and CDR2 YYREEE come from the germline V gene (reference sequence). The length of the CDR3 is 14 residues. The ends were cut back, 5 bases at V and 3 bases at J, with 12 bases in the middle. This CDR3 reads CASSRWTYYNEQFF. CDR3 nucleotides: TGTGCCAGCAGTCGGTGGACTTACTACAATGAGCAGTTCTTC. The entire variable domain, with the rest obtained from reference TRBV5-4 and TRBJ2-1, is as follows: ETGVTQSPTHLIKTRGQQVTLRCSSQSGHNTVSWYQQALGQGPQFIFQYYREEENGRGNFPPRFSGLQFPNYSSELNVNALELDDSALYLCASSRWTYYNEQFFGPGTRLTVL.